The clone carrying this T cell receptor beta chain has at least ten counts. Its antigen is not identified. Trimming shortened V by 6 bases and J by 0 bases, and 9 bases separated the two germline ends. Germline V lookup: CDR1 MDHEN, CDR2 SYDVKM. The CDR3 extends over 14 amino acids. This entry belongs to a study of T cells in Graves' hyperthyroidism and ophthalmopathy. Study-level points and caveats: Most expanded thyroid clonotypes above 0.001 also appeared in blood.

Amplification yielded TCR beta CDR3 regions, with RNA transcripts as the source. HTBI primers drove first-round RT-PCR of the TCR CDR3. One entry per CDR3 protein results from TCRdb running MiXCR on the multiplex PCR reads. The data contain around 490,000 distinct CDR3 sequences, just under 20% of them singletons. The rearrangement links TRBV28 to TRBJ2-4; D is ambiguous. The sequenced sample was blood. This receptor was identified in a man aged 35-49 years with Graves' ophthalmopathy. CDR3 loop: CASSRALAKNIQYF. The CDR3 coding sequence is TGTGCCAGCAGCCGCGCCCTAGCCAAAAACATTCAGTACTTC.